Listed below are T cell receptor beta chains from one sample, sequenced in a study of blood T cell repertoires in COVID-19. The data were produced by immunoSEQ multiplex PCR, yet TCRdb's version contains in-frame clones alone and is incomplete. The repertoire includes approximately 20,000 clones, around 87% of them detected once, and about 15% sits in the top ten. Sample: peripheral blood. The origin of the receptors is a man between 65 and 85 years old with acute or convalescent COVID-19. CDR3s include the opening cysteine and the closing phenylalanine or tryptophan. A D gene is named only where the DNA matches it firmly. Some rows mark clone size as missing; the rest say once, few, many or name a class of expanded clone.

CDR3: CASSPRGDETDGYTF
DNA: TGCGCCAGCAGCCCCCGGGGGGACGAAACGGATGGCTACACCTTC
size: -
D: -
J: TRBJ1-2
V: TRBV5-1

CDR3: CASRPGTSKNIQYF
DNA: TGTGCCAGCAGGCCCGGGACTAGCAAAAACATTCAGTACTTC
size: few
D: TRBD2
J: TRBJ2-4
V: TRBV2

CDR3: CASSYSTVYQETQYF
DNA: TGTGCCAGCAGTTACTCGACTGTTTACCAAGAGACCCAGTACTTC
size: -
D: -
J: TRBJ2-5
V: TRBV6-2/TRBV6-3

CDR3: CASSPGLYNEQFF
DNA: TGTGCCAGCAGCCCGGGACTATACAATGAGCAGTTCTTC
size: -
D: TRBD2
J: TRBJ2-1
V: TRBV5-8

CDR3: CASSLGPKPSIRNYNEQFF
DNA: TGTGCCAGCAGCTTAGGGCCAAAACCATCTATCAGGAACTACAATGAGCAGTTCTTC
size: few
D: -
J: TRBJ2-1
V: TRBV7-6

CDR3: CASSLFGSSGYNEQFF
DNA: TGTGCCAGCAGCTTATTTGGCTCATCAGGTTACAATGAGCAGTTCTTC
size: -
D: -
J: TRBJ2-1
V: TRBV7-2

CDR3: CASRGTGTFGYTF
DNA: TGTGCCAGCAGAGGGACAGGGACGTTCGGCTACACCTTC
size: -
D: TRBD1
J: TRBJ1-2
V: TRBV6-4

CDR3: CASSPGRRERINEQFF
DNA: TGTGCCAGCAGCCCGGGCAGGCGGGAGAGGATCAATGAGCAGTTCTTC
size: -
D: TRBD2
J: TRBJ2-1
V: TRBV7-2

CDR3: CSGRVSQEAFF
DNA: TGCAGCGGGCGGGTGAGCCAAGAAGCTTTCTTT
size: few
D: -
J: TRBJ1-1
V: TRBV29-1

CDR3: CSASNRVINTEAFF
DNA: TGCAGTGCTAGTAACAGGGTGATCAACACTGAAGCTTTCTTT
size: -
D: -
J: TRBJ1-1
V: TRBV20-1

CDR3: CASTKDRGAFGTEAFF
DNA: TGTGCCAGCACCAAGGACAGGGGGGCCTTCGGCACTGAAGCTTTCTTT
size: once
D: TRBD1
J: TRBJ1-1
V: TRBV2

CDR3: CASSPAGRVTGGELFF
DNA: TGTGCCAGCAGCCCTGCTGGCAGGGTAACAGGCGGGGAGCTGTTTTTT
size: -
D: -
J: TRBJ2-2
V: TRBV7-6

CDR3: CASSFGQGLGGGYTF
DNA: TGTGCCAGCAGCTTTGGACAGGGTTTAGGAGGGGGCTACACCTTC
size: -
D: TRBD1
J: TRBJ1-2
V: TRBV5-5